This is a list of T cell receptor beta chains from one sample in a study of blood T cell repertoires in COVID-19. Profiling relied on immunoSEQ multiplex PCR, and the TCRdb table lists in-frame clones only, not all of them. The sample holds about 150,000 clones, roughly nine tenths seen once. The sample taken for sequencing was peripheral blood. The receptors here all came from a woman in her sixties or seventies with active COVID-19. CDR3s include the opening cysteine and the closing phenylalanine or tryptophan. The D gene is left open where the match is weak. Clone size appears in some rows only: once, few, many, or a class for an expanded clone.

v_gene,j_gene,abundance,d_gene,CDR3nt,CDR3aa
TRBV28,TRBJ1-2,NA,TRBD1,TGTGCCAGCAGTCCAGGGACAGGGGCTGACGGCTACACCTTC,CASSPGTGADGYTF
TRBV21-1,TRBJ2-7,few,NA,TGTGCCAGCAGCAAAGGTCGCAAAAACAGGGGTGCGAACCAGTACTTC,CASSKGRKNRGANQYF
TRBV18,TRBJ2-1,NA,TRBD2,TGTGCCAGCTCATTCAGCGGGATGGCCCCCAATGAGCAGTTCTTC,CASSFSGMAPNEQFF
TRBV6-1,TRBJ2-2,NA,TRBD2,TGTGCCAGCAGTGACCTAGCGGGAATGGCCGGGGAGCTGTTTTTT,CASSDLAGMAGELFF
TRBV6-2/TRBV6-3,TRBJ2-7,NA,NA,TGTGCCAGCAGTTACAGGGTCGGGGGAACCTCCTACGAGCAGTACTTC,CASSYRVGGTSYEQYF
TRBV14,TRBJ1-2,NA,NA,TGTGCCAGCAGCCCTTTCGACACTGGTGGCTACACCTTC,CASSPFDTGGYTF
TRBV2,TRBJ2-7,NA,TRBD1,TGTGCCAGCAGTACCGGCAGGGGGCACTCCTACGAGCAGTACTTC,CASSTGRGHSYEQYF
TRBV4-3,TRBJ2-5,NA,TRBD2,TGCGCCAGCAGCCAAGGGGGGACTATGCAAGAGACCCAGTACTTC,CASSQGGTMQETQYF
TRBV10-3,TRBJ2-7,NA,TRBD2,TGTGCCATCAGTGACCGCGGGACTAGCGGGAGAAGGACCTACGAGCAGTACTTC,CAISDRGTSGRRTYEQYF
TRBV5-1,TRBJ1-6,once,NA,TGCGCCAGCAGCTTGACGGGGGGCGCAAGTTCACCCCTCCACTTT,CASSLTGGASSPLHF
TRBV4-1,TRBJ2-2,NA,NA,TGCGCCAGCAGCCCCGTAGGGGCCGGGGAGCTGTTTTTT,CASSPVGAGELFF
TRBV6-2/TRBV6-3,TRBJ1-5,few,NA,TGTGCCAGCAGCCCAGTACAGAAGGGGGATCAGCCCCAGCATTTT,CASSPVQKGDQPQHF
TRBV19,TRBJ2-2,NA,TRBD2,TGTGCCAGTAGGAGACTAGCGGGGTTCACCGGGGAGCTGTTTTTT,CASRRLAGFTGELFF
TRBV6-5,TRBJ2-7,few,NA,TGTGCCAGCAGTTACCGGACAGCTCTCTCCTACGAGCAGTACTTC,CASSYRTALSYEQYF
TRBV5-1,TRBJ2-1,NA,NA,TGCGCCAGCAGCTTGGCCACATCAGCCTACAATGAGCAGTTCTTC,CASSLATSAYNEQFF
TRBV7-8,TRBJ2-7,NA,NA,TGTGCCAGCAGCTTGGGGGGCGGGAGAGGGAACGAGCAGTACTTC,CASSLGGGRGNEQYF
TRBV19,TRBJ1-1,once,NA,TGTGCCAGTAGTATAAGGAGGAACACTGAAGCTTTCTTT,CASSIRRNTEAFF
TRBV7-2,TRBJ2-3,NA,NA,TGTGCCAGCAGCCCCGGGGCGCGGGGTTTAGATACGCAGTATTTT,CASSPGARGLDTQYF
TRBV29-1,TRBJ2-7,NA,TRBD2,TGCAGCGTTGGCGGGAGAGGCACCTACGAGCAGTACTTC,CSVGGRGTYEQYF
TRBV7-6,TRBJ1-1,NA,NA,TGTGCCAGCAGCTTAGGGCCAGGGGATTGGAACACTGAAGCTTTCTTT,CASSLGPGDWNTEAFF
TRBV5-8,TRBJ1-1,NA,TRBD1,TGTGCCAGCAGCTTGGGACAGGGGTACACTGAAGCTTTCTTT,CASSLGQGYTEAFF
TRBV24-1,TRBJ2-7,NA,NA,TGTGCCCCGGGGTCCGAGCAGTACTTC,CAPGSEQYF
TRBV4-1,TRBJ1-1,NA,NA,TGCGCCAGCAGCCCGGAGACAGGGAACACTGAAGCTTTCTTT,CASSPETGNTEAFF
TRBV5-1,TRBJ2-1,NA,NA,TGCGCCAGCAGCCCTAGGGGCTACCGGGTCAACTATGAGCAGTTCTTC,CASSPRGYRVNYEQFF
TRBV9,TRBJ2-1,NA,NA,TGTGCCAGCAGCGTAGCTTACAATGAGCAGTTCTTC,CASSVAYNEQFF
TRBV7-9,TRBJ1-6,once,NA,TGTGCCAGCAGCTTAGCCCGAGGGGGGGACTATAATTCACCCCTCCACTTT,CASSLARGGDYNSPLHF
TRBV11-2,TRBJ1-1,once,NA,TGTGCCAGCAGCTTAGTCTCCCGGAGGCGTAGGGACACTGAAGCTTTCTTT,CASSLVSRRRRDTEAFF
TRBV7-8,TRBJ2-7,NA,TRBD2,TGTGCCAGCAGCCTCAAGCTAACGACTAGCGGGAGGTACGAGCAGTACTTC,CASSLKLTTSGRYEQYF
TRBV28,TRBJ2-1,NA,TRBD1,TGTGCCAGCAGTTTCCCAGGGGGATACTCCTACAATGAGCAGTTCTTC,CASSFPGGYSYNEQFF
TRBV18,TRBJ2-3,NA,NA,TGTGCCAGCTCACCAATTCCCCAGGCAGATACGCAGTATTTT,CASSPIPQADTQYF
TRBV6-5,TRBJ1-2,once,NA,TGTGCCGTCGGTGGTATCTATGGCTACACCTTC,CAVGGIYGYTF
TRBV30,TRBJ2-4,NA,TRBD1,TGTGCCTGGGACATCAGTAGACAGGGGGGGAGGTTTGCCAAAAACATTCAGTACTTC,CAWDISRQGGRFAKNIQYF
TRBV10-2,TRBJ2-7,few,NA,TGCGCCAGCAGCCTAGCCGAGTACGAGCAGTACTTC,CASSLAEYEQYF
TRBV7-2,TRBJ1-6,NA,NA,TGTGCCAGCAGCTTATGGGTGGGGAGTAGTAATTCACCCCTCCACTTT,CASSLWVGSSNSPLHF
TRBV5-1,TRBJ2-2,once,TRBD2,TGCGCCAGCAGCTTGAGGCCGGGGACTAGCGGATACACCGGGGAGCTGTTTTTT,CASSLRPGTSGYTGELFF
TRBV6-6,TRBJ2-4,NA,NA,TGTGCCAGCAGTGACAGTACCAAAAACATTCAGTACTTC,CASSDSTKNIQYF
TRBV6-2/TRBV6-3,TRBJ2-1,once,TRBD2,TGTGCCAGCAGTTACAGGGGAGCGGGAGGCTCCTACAATGAGCAGTTCTTC,CASSYRGAGGSYNEQFF
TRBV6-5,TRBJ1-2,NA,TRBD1,TGTGCCAGCACCCAACGGAGGGGGCCCGTCTATGGCTACACCTTC,CASTQRRGPVYGYTF
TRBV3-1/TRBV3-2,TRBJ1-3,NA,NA,TGTGCCAGCAGCCAAGAATTCGTATACTCTGGAAACACCATATATTTT,CASSQEFVYSGNTIYF
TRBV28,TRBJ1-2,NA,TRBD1,TGTGCCAGCACCACCAAGCCAGGGGGGATCTATGGCTACACCTTC,CASTTKPGGIYGYTF
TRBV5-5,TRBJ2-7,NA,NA,TGTGCCAGCAGCTCACCCCGAGGCGCCACCTACGAGCAGTACTTC,CASSSPRGATYEQYF
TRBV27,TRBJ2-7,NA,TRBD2,TGTGCCAGCAGCGCTAGCGGACTCTACGAGCAGTACTTC,CASSASGLYEQYF
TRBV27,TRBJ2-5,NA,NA,TGTGCCAGCAGTTTCCAGGGGCCGTTGGAGACCCAGTACTTC,CASSFQGPLETQYF
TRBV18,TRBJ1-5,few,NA,TGTGCCAGCTCACCACGGCAGGGAAATCAGCCCCAGCATTTT,CASSPRQGNQPQHF
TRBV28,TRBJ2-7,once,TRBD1,TGTGCCAGCAGTCTCCTCCTGGACAGGGCGGGGTACGAGCAGTACTTC,CASSLLLDRAGYEQYF
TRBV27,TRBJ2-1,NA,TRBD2,TGTGCCAGCAGTTCGAAGGGAGGGGTGGGGTACAATGAGCAGTTCTTC,CASSSKGGVGYNEQFF
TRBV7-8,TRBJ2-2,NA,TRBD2,TGTGCCAGCAGCTTGCTAGCGGGAGTGAACACCGGGGAGCTGTTTTTT,CASSLLAGVNTGELFF
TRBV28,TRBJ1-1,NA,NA,TGTGCCAGCAGTTTGGGGCAGGTGAACACTGAAGCTTTCTTT,CASSLGQVNTEAFF
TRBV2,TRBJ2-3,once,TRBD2,TGTGCCAGCGGCGGAAGCGGACTAGCGGCTATTAGCACAGATACGCAGTATTTT,CASGGSGLAAISTDTQYF
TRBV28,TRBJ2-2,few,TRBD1,TGTGCCAGCAGCCTAGCAGGGGGCCCGAACACCGGGGAGCTGTTTTTT,CASSLAGGPNTGELFF
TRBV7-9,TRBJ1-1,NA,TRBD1,TGTGCCAGCAGGATCCGGGACAGGGAGACCGAAGCTTTCTTT,CASRIRDRETEAFF
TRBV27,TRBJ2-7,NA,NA,TGTGCCAGCAGTTTATCGAGGGCAGCTAGCGAGCAGTACTTC,CASSLSRAASEQYF
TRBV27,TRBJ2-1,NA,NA,TGTGCCAGCAGTTTAGGAGGATCTTACAATGAGCAGTTCTTC,CASSLGGSYNEQFF
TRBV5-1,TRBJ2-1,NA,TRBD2,TGCGCCAGCAGCGCCTCGGGACTAGCCACCTCGGAGCAGTTCTTC,CASSASGLATSEQFF
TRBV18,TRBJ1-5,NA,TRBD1,TGTGCCAGCTCACCATTCGCAGGGGGCAGCAATCAGCCCCAGCATTTT,CASSPFAGGSNQPQHF
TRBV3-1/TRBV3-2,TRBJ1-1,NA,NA,TGTGCCAGCAGCCATGGACTCTTTGAAGCTTTCTTT,CASSHGLFEAFF
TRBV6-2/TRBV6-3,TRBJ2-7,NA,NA,TGTGCCAGCAGTTCGATCAACACAGTATCCTACGAGCAGTACTTC,CASSSINTVSYEQYF
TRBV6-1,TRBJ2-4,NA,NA,TGTGCCAGCAGTGAATTAGGGGGATTAAAAAACATTCAGTACTTC,CASSELGGLKNIQYF